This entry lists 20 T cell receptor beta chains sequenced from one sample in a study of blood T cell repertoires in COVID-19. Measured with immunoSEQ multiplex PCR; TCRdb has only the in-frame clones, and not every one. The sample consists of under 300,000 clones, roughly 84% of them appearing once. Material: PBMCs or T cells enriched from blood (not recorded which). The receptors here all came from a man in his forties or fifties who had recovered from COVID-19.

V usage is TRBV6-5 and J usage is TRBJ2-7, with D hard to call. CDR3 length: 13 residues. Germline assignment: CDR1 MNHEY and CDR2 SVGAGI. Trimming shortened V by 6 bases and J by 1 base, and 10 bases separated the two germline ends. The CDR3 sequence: CASSLDISYEQYF. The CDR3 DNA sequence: TGTGCCAGCAGCTTAGACATTTCCTACGAGCAGTACTTC.

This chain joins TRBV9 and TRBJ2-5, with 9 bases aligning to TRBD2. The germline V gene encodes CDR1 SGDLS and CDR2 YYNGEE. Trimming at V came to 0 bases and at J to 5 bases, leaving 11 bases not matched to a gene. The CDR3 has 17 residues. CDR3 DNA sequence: TGTGCCAGCAGCGTAGCTCAAAGCGGGAGGTTAGGGGAGACCCAGTACTTC. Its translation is CASSVAQSGRLGETQYF. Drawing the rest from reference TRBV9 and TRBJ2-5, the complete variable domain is DSGVTQTPKHLITATGQRVTLRCSPRSGDLSVYWYQQSLDQGLQFLIQYYNGEERAKGNILERFSAQQFPDLHSELNLSSLELGDSALYFCASSVAQSGRLGETQYFGPGTRLLVL.

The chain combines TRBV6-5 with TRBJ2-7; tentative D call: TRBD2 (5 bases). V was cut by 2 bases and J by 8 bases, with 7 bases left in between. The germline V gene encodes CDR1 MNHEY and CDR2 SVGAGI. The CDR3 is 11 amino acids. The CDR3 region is CASSYRGKQYF. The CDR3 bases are TGTGCCAGCAGTTACAGAGGGAAGCAGTACTTC.

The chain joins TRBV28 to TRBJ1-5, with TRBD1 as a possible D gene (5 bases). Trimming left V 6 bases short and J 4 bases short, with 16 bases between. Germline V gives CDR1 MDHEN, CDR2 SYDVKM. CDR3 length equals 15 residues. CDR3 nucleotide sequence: TGTGCCAGCAGGGGGCTCCTCGGTGCAAATCAGCCCCAGCATTTT. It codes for CASRGLLGANQPQHF.

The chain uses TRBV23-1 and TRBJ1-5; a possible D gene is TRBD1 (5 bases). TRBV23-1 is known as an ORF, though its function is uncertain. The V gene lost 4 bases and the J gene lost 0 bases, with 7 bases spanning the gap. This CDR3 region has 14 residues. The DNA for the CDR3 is TGCGCCAGCAGTCGAGACAGTAGCAATCAGCCCCAGCATTTT. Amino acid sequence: CASSRDSSNQPQHF.

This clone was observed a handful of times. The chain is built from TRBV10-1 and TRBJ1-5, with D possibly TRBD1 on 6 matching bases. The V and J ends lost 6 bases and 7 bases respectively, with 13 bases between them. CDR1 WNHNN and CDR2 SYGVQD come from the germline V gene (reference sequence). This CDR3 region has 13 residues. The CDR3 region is CASSNRVGQPQHF. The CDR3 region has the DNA TGCGCCAGCAGCAACAGGGTGGGGCAGCCCCAGCATTTT.

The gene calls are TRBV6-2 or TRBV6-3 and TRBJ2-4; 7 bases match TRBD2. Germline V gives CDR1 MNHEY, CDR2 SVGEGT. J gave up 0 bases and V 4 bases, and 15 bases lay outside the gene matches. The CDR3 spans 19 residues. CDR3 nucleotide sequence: TGTGCCAGCAGTTCATCGATTTGGGTCGCGGGAGAAGCCAAAAACATTCAGTACTTC. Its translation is CASSSSIWVAGEAKNIQYF.

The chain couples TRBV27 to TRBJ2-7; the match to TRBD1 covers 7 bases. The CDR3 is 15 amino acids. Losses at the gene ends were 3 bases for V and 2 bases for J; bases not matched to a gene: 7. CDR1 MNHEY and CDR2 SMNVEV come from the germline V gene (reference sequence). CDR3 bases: TGTGCCAGCAGTTTCCTCGGGACAGTTCCCTACGAGCAGTACTTC. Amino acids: CASSFLGTVPYEQYF.

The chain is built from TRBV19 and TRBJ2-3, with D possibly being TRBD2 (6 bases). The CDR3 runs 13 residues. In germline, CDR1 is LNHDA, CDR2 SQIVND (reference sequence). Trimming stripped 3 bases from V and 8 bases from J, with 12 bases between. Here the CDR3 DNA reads TGTGCCAGTAGTATGTCTGGAGGGCCTACGCAGTATTTT. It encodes CASSMSGGPTQYF.

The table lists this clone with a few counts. CDR3: CASSHFSGDTEAFF. For the CDR3, the DNA is TGTGCCAGCAGCCACTTCTCAGGGGACACTGAAGCTTTCTTT. V usage is TRBV3-1 (or the pseudogene TRBV3-2) and J usage is TRBJ1-1, with D possibly TRBD1 on 6 matching bases. Germline values: CDR1 LGHDT, CDR2 YNNKEL (reference sequence). V lost 3 bases and J 3 bases, leaving 11 bases between the germline ends. CDR3 length equals 14 residues.

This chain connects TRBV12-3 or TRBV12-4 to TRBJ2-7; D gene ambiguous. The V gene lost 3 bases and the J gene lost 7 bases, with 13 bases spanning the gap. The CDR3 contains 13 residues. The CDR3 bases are TGTGCCAGCAGTTTCGGCGGCTCTAGGGAGCAGTACTTC. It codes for CASSFGGSREQYF.

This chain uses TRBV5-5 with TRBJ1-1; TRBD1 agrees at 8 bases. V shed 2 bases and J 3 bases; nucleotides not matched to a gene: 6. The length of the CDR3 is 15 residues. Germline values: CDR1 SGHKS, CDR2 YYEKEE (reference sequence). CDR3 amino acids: CASSLGPTGDTEAFF. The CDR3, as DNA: TGTGCCAGCAGCTTAGGGCCGACAGGGGACACTGAAGCTTTCTTT.

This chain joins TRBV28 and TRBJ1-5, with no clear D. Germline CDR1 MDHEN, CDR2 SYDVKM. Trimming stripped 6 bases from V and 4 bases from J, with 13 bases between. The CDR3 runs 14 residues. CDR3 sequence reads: CASRYPTANQPQHF. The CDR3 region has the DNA TGTGCCAGCAGATATCCCACAGCTAATCAGCCCCAGCATTTT.

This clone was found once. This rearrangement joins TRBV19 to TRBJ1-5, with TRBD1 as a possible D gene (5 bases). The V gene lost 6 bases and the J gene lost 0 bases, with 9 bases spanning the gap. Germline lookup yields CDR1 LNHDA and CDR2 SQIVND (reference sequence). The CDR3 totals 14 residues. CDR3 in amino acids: CASRRQYSNQPQHF. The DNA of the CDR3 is TGTGCCAGTAGAAGACAGTATAGCAATCAGCCCCAGCATTTT.

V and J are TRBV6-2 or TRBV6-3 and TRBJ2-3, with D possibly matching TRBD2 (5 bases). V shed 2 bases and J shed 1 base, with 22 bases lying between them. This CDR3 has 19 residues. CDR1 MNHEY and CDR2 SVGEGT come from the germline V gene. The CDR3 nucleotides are TGTGCCAGCAGTTACGTAATAACTACTAGGATGTATGGCACAGATACGCAGTATTTT. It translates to CASSYVITTRMYGTDTQYF.

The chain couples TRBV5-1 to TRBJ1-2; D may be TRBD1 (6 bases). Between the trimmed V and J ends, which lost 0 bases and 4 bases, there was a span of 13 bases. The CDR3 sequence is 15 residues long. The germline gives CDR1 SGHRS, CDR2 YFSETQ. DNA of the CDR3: TGCGCCAGCAGCTTGGAAACAGGGACCCCCTATGGCTACACCTTC. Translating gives CASSLETGTPYGYTF.

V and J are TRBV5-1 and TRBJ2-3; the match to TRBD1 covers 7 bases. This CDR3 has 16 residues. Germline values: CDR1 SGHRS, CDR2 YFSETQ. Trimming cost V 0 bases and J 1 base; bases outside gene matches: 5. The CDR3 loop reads CASSLADRDGTDTQYF. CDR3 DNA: TGCGCCAGCAGCTTGGCTGACAGGGACGGCACAGATACGCAGTATTTT.

The CDR3 loop reads CASSSRQGWGEQYF. The CDR3 DNA reads as TGTGCCAGCAGCTCCCGACAGGGCTGGGGGGAGCAGTACTTC. The rearrangement joins TRBV11-3 to TRBJ2-7, with TRBD1 matching over 7 bases. The CDR3 sequence is 14 residues long. CDR1 and CDR2 from the germline V gene are SGHNT and YENEEA. V shed 4 bases, J shed 7 bases, and the junction held 10 bases outside the gene matches.

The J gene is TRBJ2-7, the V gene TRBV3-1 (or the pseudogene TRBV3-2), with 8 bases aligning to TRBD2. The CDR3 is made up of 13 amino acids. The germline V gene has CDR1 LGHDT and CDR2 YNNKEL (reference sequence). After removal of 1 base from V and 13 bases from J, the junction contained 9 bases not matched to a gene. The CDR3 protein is CASSQGRGGHGYF. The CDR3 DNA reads TGTGCCAGCAGCCAAGGACGGGGGGGCCACGGATACTTC.

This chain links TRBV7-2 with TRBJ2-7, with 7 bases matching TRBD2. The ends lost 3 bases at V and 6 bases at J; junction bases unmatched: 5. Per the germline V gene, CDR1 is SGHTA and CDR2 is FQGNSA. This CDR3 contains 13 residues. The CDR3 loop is CASSLGGEGEQYF. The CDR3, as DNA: TGTGCCAGCAGCTTGGGCGGGGAGGGCGAGCAGTACTTC.